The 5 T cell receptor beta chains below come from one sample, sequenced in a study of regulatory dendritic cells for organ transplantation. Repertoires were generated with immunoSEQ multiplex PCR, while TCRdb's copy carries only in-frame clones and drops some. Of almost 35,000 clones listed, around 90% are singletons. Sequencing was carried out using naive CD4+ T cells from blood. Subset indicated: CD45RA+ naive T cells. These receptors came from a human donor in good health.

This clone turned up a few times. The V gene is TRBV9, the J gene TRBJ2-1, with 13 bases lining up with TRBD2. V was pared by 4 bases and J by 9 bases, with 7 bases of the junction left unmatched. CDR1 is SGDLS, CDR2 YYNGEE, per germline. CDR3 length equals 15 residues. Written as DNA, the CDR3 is TGTGCCAGCAGCCCGAGGACTAGCGGGAGTATTGAGCAGTTCTTC. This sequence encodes CASSPRTSGSIEQFF.

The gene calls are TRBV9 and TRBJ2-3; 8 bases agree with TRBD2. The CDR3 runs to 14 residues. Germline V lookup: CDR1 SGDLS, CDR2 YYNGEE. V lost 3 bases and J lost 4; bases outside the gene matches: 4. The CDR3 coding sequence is TGTGCCAGCAGCGCCGGGGGGGCAGCAGATACGCAGTATTTT. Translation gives CASSAGGAADTQYF.

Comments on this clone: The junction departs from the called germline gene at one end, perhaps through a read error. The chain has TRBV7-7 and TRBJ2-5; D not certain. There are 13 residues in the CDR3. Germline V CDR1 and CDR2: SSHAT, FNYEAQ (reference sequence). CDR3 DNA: TGTGCTAGCAGCTGGGAATACCAAGAGACCCAGTACTTC. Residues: CASSWEYQETQYF.

The CDR3 is CASSHETRGPSYEQYF. The CDR3 DNA is TGCGCCAGCAGCCATGAGACGCGAGGGCCCTCCTACGAGCAGTACTTC. The chain joins TRBV4-1 to TRBJ2-7, with D possibly matching TRBD2 (5 bases). The V gene lost 3 bases and the J gene lost 0 bases, with 15 bases spanning the gap. There are 16 residues in the CDR3. Germline V gene lookup returns CDR1 MGHRA and CDR2 YSYEKL.

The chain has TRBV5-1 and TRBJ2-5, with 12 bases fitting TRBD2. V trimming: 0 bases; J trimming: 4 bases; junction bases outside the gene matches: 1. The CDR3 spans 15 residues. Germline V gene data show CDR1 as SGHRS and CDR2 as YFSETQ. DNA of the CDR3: TGCGCCAGCAGCTTGGGACTAGCGGGAGTAGAGACCCAGTACTTC. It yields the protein CASSLGLAGVETQYF.